Below, 22 T cell receptor beta chains from the same sample are listed, as sequenced in a study of blood T cells in healthy people across ages (dated by TCRdb to 2014 to 2015). Library prep was done by 5' RACE. Sequencing was performed on an Illumina HiSeq 2500. The second PCR ran for about 7 to 11 cycles and used a J-beta primer mix along with a sample-barcoded 5' primer. The public reads were run again by TCRdb, first through fastp at Q25 and then through MiXCR, and only productive beta chains were kept. CDR3 protein sequences are deduplicated, and each keeps its most common genes and DNA. The sample profile shows some 1.4 million distinct CDR3 sequences; approximately 38% of them were found once. The ten top clones hold 7% to 9% of the sample. The material sequenced was blood. The receptors here all came from a young woman in good health.

This clonotype was seen more than once but under ten times. The chain has TRBV5-1 and TRBJ2-7; 15 positions match TRBD2. With V trimmed by 3 bases and J by 2 bases, 6 bases remained unmatched. The CDR3 loop spans 17 amino acids. Germline-derived CDR1 and CDR2 are SGHRS and YFSETQ. CDR3 nucleotide sequence: TGCGCCAGCAGCTCTAAAGGGACTAGCGGGAGGACCTACGAGCAGTACTTC. Protein: CASSSKGTSGRTYEQYF.

This CDR3 is CASRERDSGSSTDTQYF. The CDR3 coding sequence is TGTGCCAGCAGGGAGAGGGATAGCGGCAGTAGCACAGATACGCAGTATTTT. This rearrangement joins TRBV6-1 to TRBJ2-3; a possible D gene is TRBD2 (6 bases). The ends were cut back, 6 bases at V and 0 bases at J, with 19 bases in the middle. The CDR3 is made up of 17 amino acids. Germline-derived CDR1 and CDR2 are MNHNS and SASEGT.

This clonotype was seen a few times. The chain combines TRBV29-1 with TRBJ2-7; 7 bases line up with TRBD2. The CDR3 runs to 16 residues. Per the germline V gene, CDR1 is SQVTM and CDR2 is ANQGSEA. V was pared by 1 base and J by 7 bases, with 16 bases of the junction left unmatched. CDR3 DNA: TGCAGCGTTGAAGGCTCCTCGGGGGGAACGGGTCTGGAGCAGTACTTC. This encodes CSVEGSSGGTGLEQYF.

The gene calls are TRBV18 and TRBJ2-7; no definite D call. The CDR3 has 13 residues. Looked up from germline, CDR1 is KGHSH and CDR2 is LQKENI. The germline V and J ends were trimmed by 6 bases and 1 base, with 10 bases remaining between them. The CDR3: CASSTQASYEQYF. The CDR3 DNA is TGTGCCAGCTCGACTCAGGCGTCCTACGAGCAGTACTTC.

This clonotype was observed a handful of times. The chain links TRBV5-1 to TRBJ1-5; D possibly corresponds to TRBD1 (5 bases). The ends were cut back, 4 bases at V and 4 bases at J, with 12 bases in the middle. This CDR3 is built from 14 residues. Per the germline V gene, CDR1 is SGHRS and CDR2 is YFSETQ. CDR3 sequence reads: CASSPGGVNQPQHF. The CDR3 region has the DNA TGCGCCAGCAGCCCCGGGGGGGTAAATCAGCCCCAGCATTTT.

The chain employs TRBV7-8 and TRBJ2-1; D may be TRBD1 (6 bases). V was pared by 5 bases and J by 0 bases, with 17 bases between. The CDR3 has 17 residues. Looked up from germline, CDR1 is SGHVS and CDR2 is FQNEAQ. The CDR3: CASSVGPTGSSYNEQFF. CDR3 nucleotides: TGTGCCAGCAGCGTAGGCCCGACAGGTTCCTCCTACAATGAGCAGTTCTTC.

The gene calls are TRBV12-3 or TRBV12-4 and TRBJ2-7; D not certain. CDR3 length: 14 residues. Trimming cost V 8 bases and J 2 bases, with 16 bases left between them. CDR3 in DNA: TGTGCCAGCTTAACCACGGAGCCCCCCTACGAGCAGTACTTC. This encodes CASLTTEPPYEQYF.

V gene TRBV28 combines with J gene TRBJ2-1; D may be TRBD2 (5 bases). V was clipped by 8 bases and J by 3 bases, with 11 bases between them. Germline CDR1 reads MDHEN; CDR2 reads SYDVKM. The CDR3 consists of 13 residues. For the CDR3, the DNA is TGTGCCAGCGCAGCGGATTACTACAATGAGCAGTTCTTC. This gives the protein CASAADYYNEQFF.

The V and J genes are TRBV20-1 and TRBJ2-4; 7 nucleotides align to TRBD2. The J call may be in error: the DNA end matches TRBJ2-5 better. The CDR3 is 12 amino acids. Germline loops: CDR1 DFQATT, CDR2 SNEGSKA (reference sequence). CDR3: CSGVAGQETQYF. The CDR3 DNA sequence: TGCAGTGGGGTAGCGGGCCAAGAGACCCAGTACTTC.

The chain carries TRBV2 and TRBJ2-7, with D unresolved. Germline lookup yields CDR1 SNHLY and CDR2 FYNNEI. The CDR3 is 10 amino acids. The V end was cut by 7 bases, the J end by 6 bases, with 7 bases between. The CDR3 sequence: CASNRFEQYF. The DNA for the CDR3 is TGTGCCAGCAATAGGTTCGAGCAGTACTTC. The variable domain in full, completed from reference TRBV2 and TRBJ2-7, reads EPEVTQTPSHQVTQMGQEVILRCVPISNHLYFYWYRQILGQKVEFLVSFYNNEISEKSEIFDDQFSVERPDGSNFTLKIRSTKLEDSAMYFCASNRFEQYFGPGTRLTVT.

With respect to this clonotype: It may be a read error: a sequence one base away is much more abundant. The chain uses TRBV20-1 and TRBJ2-7; weak D call: TRBD2 (5 bases). The tail of the sequence fits TRBJ2-4 better, so the J call may be wrong. The CDR3 is 11 amino acids. CDR1 is DFQATT and CDR2 is SNEGSKA in the germline V gene (reference sequence). CDR3 protein: CSTRKENIQYF. DNA for the CDR3: TGCAGTACTAGAAAGGAAAACATTCAGTACTTC.

The chain uses TRBV5-5 and TRBJ1-4; D remains unclear. CDR3 length: 15 residues. Germline-derived CDR1 and CDR2 are SGHKS and YYEKEE (reference sequence). The V and J ends lost 0 bases and 3 bases respectively, with 9 bases between them. CDR3 in DNA: TGTGCCAGCAGCTTGGCCCCCGGGCCTAATGAAAAACTGTTTTTT. Its protein product is CASSLAPGPNEKLFF.

The J gene is TRBJ2-3, the V gene TRBV11-2; D possibly corresponds to TRBD2 (5 bases). This CDR3 is 14 amino acids long. V lost 3 bases and J lost 2, with 9 bases in between. Germline V gene sequence: CDR1 SGHAT, CDR2 FQNNGV. The CDR3 sequence is CASSFGVNTDTQYF. The CDR3 DNA sequence: TGTGCCAGCAGCTTCGGGGTTAACACAGATACGCAGTATTTT.

This chain uses TRBV18 with TRBJ2-6; D not certain. V was trimmed by 2 bases and J by 0 bases, leaving 8 bases between them. Germline assignment: CDR1 KGHSH and CDR2 LQKENI. The length of the CDR3 is 16 residues. CDR3 bases: TGTGCCAGCTCACCATCCTCCACCTCTGGGGCCAACGTCCTGACTTTC. Translation: CASSPSSTSGANVLTF.

The CDR3 is CASSYSIGVRGYEQYF. CDR3 sequence (DNA): TGTGCCAGCAGTTACTCGATTGGGGTGAGGGGCTACGAGCAGTACTTC. This chain uses TRBV6-5 with TRBJ2-5; D is perhaps TRBD1 or TRBD2 (5 bases each). The end of the DNA is better explained by TRBJ2-7, so the J call may be wrong. Looked up from germline, CDR1 is MNHEY and CDR2 is SVGAGI. The CDR3 extends over 16 amino acids.

The rearrangement uses TRBV4-1 and TRBJ2-5; no definite D call. V was pared by 4 bases and J by 2 bases, with 23 bases between. The CDR3 loop spans 18 amino acids. The germline V gene encodes CDR1 MGHRA and CDR2 YSYEKL. CDR3 amino acids: CASSPLALGSLGQETQYF. The DNA of the CDR3 is TGCGCCAGCAGCCCTCTCGCCCTAGGTAGCTTGGGACAAGAGACCCAGTACTTC.

This clonotype was recorded once. The gene calls are TRBV6-1 and TRBJ2-1; D is possibly TRBD2 (6 bases). Trimming pared 2 bases from V and 0 bases from J, leaving 14 bases between. This CDR3 comprises 17 residues. Germline V gene data show CDR1 as MNHNS and CDR2 as SASEGT. CDR3 sequence reads: CASSELADLSSYNEQFF. The CDR3 nucleotides are TGTGCCAGCAGTGAATTAGCGGATCTGAGCTCCTACAATGAGCAGTTCTTC.

About this clonotype: One end of the junction does not line up with germline, which may come from a read error. The chain couples TRBV29-1 to TRBJ2-7; D is perhaps TRBD1 (6 bases). The J call may be mistaken, given a closer DNA end match to TRBJ2-5. Looked up from germline, CDR1 is SQVTM and CDR2 is ANQGSEA. The CDR3 extends over 14 amino acids. The DNA for the CDR3 is TGCAGCGTTGCTTCAGGGGTTGGCCAAGGGACCCAGTACTTC. Translation: CSVASGVGQGTQYF.

The CDR3 sequence: CSVVLTGENTEAFF. CDR3 nucleotides: TGCAGCGTTGTCTTGACAGGGGAGAACACTGAAGCTTTCTTT. This chain links TRBV29-1 with TRBJ1-1; TRBD1 agrees at 8 bases. CDR3 length: 14 residues. Trimming cost V 4 bases and J 1 base; bases outside gene matches: 5. Germline V gene data show CDR1 as SQVTM and CDR2 as ANQGSEA.

The V gene is TRBV5-1, the J gene TRBJ2-3; tentatively, D is TRBD1 or TRBD2 (5 bases each). The V gene's germline CDR1 is SGHRS and CDR2 YFSETQ. The CDR3 loop spans 16 amino acids. Trimming removed 3 bases from V and 0 bases from J, with 14 bases in between. CDR3 sequence (DNA): TGCGCCAGCAGCTCTGGGGACGATACTAGCACAGATACGCAGTATTTT. It yields the protein CASSSGDDTSTDTQYF.

The chain uses TRBV27 and TRBJ2-7, with D unclear. This CDR3 has 15 amino acids. Germline V gene data show CDR1 as MNHEY and CDR2 as SMNVEV (reference sequence). V was shortened by 5 bases and J by 0 bases, with 14 bases between the two germline ends. The CDR3 bases are TGTGCCAGCAGTCTAACGATCATCTCCTCCTACGAGCAGTACTTC. It specifies CASSLTIISSYEQYF.

The rearrangement uses TRBV3-1 and TRBJ2-1; 10 bases line up with TRBD2. In germline, CDR1 is LGHDT, CDR2 YNNKEL (reference sequence). The CDR3 extends over 18 amino acids. Germline trimming cut 1 base from V and 0 bases from J; bases unmatched to any gene: 6. The CDR3 DNA reads as TGTGCCAGCAGCCAAGGCCCGCGACTAGCGGGCTCCTACAATGAGCAGTTCTTC. Translating it yields CASSQGPRLAGSYNEQFF.